Below are 5 T cell receptor beta chains sequenced from a single sample in a study of T cells after yellow fever vaccination. TCRdb reanalysed the 5' RACE reads using MiXCR and keeps one entry per CDR3 protein. The data hold under 50,000 distinct CDR3 sequences, with approximately 6.3% observed a single time. Sample: PBMCs, either bulk or a sorted T-cell subset (CD4+, CD8+, memory, or dextramer-sorted; not recorded which), taken 45 days after the yellow fever booster vaccination. The receptors here all came from a man under 40 who received the YFV17D yellow fever vaccine.

This clonotype was observed at least ten times. The chain uses TRBV19 and TRBJ2-2; no clear D. From germline, CDR1 is LNHDA and CDR2 SQIVND (reference sequence). V lost 4 bases and J lost 2, with 8 bases in between. This CDR3 is built from 14 residues. This CDR3 reads CASSTRRNTGELFF. The CDR3 DNA reads TGTGCCAGTAGTACCCGGAGAAACACCGGGGAGCTGTTTTTT.

The chain is built from TRBV28 and TRBJ1-6, with D unclear. Germline CDR1 MDHEN, CDR2 SYDVKM. The CDR3 loop spans 11 amino acids. With 5 bases removed from V and 11 bases from J, the gap between germline ends came to 7 bases. DNA of the CDR3: TGTGCCAGCAGTGCAATACCACCCCTCCACTTT. This translates into CASSAIPPLHF.

This clonotype appeared many times. V is TRBV27 and J is TRBJ1-1; D unresolved. V gave up 2 bases and J gave up 0 bases, with 10 bases separating them. The CDR3 extends over 15 amino acids. Germline V CDR1 and CDR2: MNHEY, SMNVEV (reference sequence). The CDR3 spells CASSLTPGMNTEAFF. For the CDR3, the DNA is TGTGCCAGCAGTTTAACTCCGGGAATGAACACTGAAGCTTTCTTT.

A note on this clonotype: A read error may explain this, as a much larger clone is one base away. The chain employs TRBV7-6 and TRBJ2-1; TRBD2 matches 8 bases. Germline V gives CDR1 SGHVS, CDR2 FNYEAQ. The J segment lost 9 bases and the V segment lost 5 bases, leaving 12 bases of the junction unmatched. The CDR3 length is 15 residues. CDR3 bases: TGTGCCAGCAGCGTAGGACCAGCGGGAGAGGGTGAGCAGTTCTTC. Its protein product is CASSVGPAGEGEQFF.

The rearrangement joins TRBV3-1 to TRBJ2-7; D gene uncertain. Trimming left V 6 bases short and J 2 bases short, with 8 bases between. The CDR3 is made up of 12 amino acids. CDR1 and CDR2 (germline): LGHDT, YNNKEL (reference sequence). CDR3 DNA sequence: TGTGCCAGCAGTTCCGACCCCTACGAGCAGTACTTC. Protein sequence: CASSSDPYEQYF.